This T cell receptor (beta chain) was observed in a study of T-cell reconstitution after alpha-beta-depleted transplantation in children. This clonotype was counted between two and nine times. Trimming took off 5 bases at V and 6 bases at J, with 10 bases between the two ends. The V gene's germline CDR1 is KGHDR and CDR2 SFDVKD. CDR3 length equals 13 residues. Unique molecular identifiers were used to barcode this TCRbeta library. TCRdb reprocessed the PCR reads with MiXCR, giving one entry per CDR3 protein. The sample carries a few hundred thousand distinct CDR3 sequences, approximately 10% recorded once.

Sample: PBMCs from the stem cell graft donor, taken from the stem cell graft. The TCR comes from a human donor who donated a stem cell graft to a child with acute lymphoblastic leukemia. V and J are TRBV24-1 and TRBJ2-1; no firm D call. This CDR3 is CATSGTIPNEQFF. CDR3 DNA: TGTGCCACCAGTGGGACCATACCCAATGAGCAGTTCTTC.